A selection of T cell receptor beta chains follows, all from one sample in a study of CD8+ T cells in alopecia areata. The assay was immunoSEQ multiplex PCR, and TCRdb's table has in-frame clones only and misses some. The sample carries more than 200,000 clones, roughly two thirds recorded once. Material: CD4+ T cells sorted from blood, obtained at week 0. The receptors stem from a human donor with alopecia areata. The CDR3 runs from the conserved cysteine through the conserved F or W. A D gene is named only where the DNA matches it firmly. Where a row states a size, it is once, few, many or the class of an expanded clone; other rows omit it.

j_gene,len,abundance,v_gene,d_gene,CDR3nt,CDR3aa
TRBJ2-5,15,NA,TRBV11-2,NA,TGTGCCAGCAGCTTAGGATTAATAGCGGCGGAGACCCAGTACTTC,CASSLGLIAAETQYF
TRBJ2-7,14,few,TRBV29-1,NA,TGCAGCGTTGAAGGTAGCTCGGGAGCCTACGAGCAGTACTTC,CSVEGSSGAYEQYF
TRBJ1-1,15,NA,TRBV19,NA,TGTGCCAGTAGTATAGCAGCGGGGTCGAACACTGAAGCTTTCTTT,CASSIAAGSNTEAFF
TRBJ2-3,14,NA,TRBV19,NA,TGTGCCAGTGCGGGACCGTTAAGCACAGATACGCAGTATTTT,CASAGPLSTDTQYF
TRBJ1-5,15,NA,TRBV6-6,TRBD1,TGTGCCAGCACCCCGAACGGGGGACAGGGGCAGCCCCAGCATTTT,CASTPNGGQGQPQHF
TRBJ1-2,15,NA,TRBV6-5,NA,TGTGCCAGCAGTTACTTAGTAGGATTTAACTATGGCTACACCTTC,CASSYLVGFNYGYTF
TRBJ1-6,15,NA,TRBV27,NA,TGTGCCAGCAGTTCTGGGGGCCGCGATAATTCACCCCTCCACTTT,CASSSGGRDNSPLHF
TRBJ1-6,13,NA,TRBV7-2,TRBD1,TGTGCCAGCAGCCAGGGGGGGAATTCACCCCTCCACTTT,CASSQGGNSPLHF
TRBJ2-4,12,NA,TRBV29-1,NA,TGCAGCGTTGTGGAGGGCAAAAACATTCAGTACTTC,CSVVEGKNIQYF
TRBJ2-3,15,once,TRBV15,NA,TGTGCCACCAGCAGAGGAACAGGGACCACAGATACGCAGTATTTT,CATSRGTGTTDTQYF
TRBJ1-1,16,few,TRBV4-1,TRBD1,TGCGCCAGCAGCCAGGGGACAGGGATGAGGGGCACTGAAGCTTTCTTT,CASSQGTGMRGTEAFF
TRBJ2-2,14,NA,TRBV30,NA,TGTGCCTGGAATCGGGCCGTGAACACCGGGGAGCTGTTTTTT,CAWNRAVNTGELFF
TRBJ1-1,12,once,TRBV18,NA,TGTGCCAGCTCCACAGGGAAGACTGAAGCTTTCTTT,CASSTGKTEAFF
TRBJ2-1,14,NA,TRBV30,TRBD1,TGTGCCTCCACACAGGGGGCGTACTACAATGAGCAGTTCTTC,CASTQGAYYNEQFF
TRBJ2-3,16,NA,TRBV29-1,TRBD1,TGCAGCGCCGGCGGAGGACAGGGGGCAGCTACAGATACGCAGTATTTT,CSAGGGQGAATDTQYF
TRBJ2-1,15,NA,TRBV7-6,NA,TGTGCCAGCAGCTTAATTGAGGATACCAGGTTTGAGCAGTTCTTC,CASSLIEDTRFEQFF
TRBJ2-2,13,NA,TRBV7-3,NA,TGTGCCAGCAGCTTGACTAACACCGGGGAGCTGTTTTTT,CASSLTNTGELFF
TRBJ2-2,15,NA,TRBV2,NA,TGTGCCAGCAGTGGGGGAACAACCAGGGTCGGGGAGCTGTTTTTT,CASSGGTTRVGELFF
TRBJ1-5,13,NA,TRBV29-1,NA,TGCAGCGTTGGACAAGCCGTTGACCAGCCCCAGCATTTT,CSVGQAVDQPQHF
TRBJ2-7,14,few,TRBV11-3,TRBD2,TGTGCCAGCAGCTTGACTAGCGGCAGTAACGAGCAGTACTTC,CASSLTSGSNEQYF